The TCR beta chain described here comes from a study of T-cell reconstitution after alpha-beta-depleted transplantation in children. Study-level points and caveats: Reported findings indicate that, about two months after transplant, alpha-beta T cells came from several hundred expanded clones, which were derived from non-depleted graft cells. The authors attributed T-cell counts and diversity one year after transplant mostly to newly produced T cells.

This clonotype has at least ten counts. The target antigen is unknown. The length of the CDR3 is 16 residues. V was cut by 1 base and J by 4 bases, with 16 bases left in between. CDR1 and CDR2 (germline): SEHNR, FQNEAQ (reference sequence). Construction of the TCRbeta library involved unique molecular identifiers. Each CDR3 protein gets one entry after TCRdb re-called the PCR reads with MiXCR. The table has about 490,000 distinct CDR3 sequences, under 12% seen once. This TCR came from a child aged 2 to 10 with inherited bone marrow failure, due to receive a stem cell transplant. The sample here was PBMCs, taken before TCRalphabeta/CD19-depleted stem cell transplant. V is TRBV7-9 and J is TRBJ2-5; a weak D match, TRBD2 (6 bases). CDR3 in DNA: TGTGCCAGCAGCTTAGTGGGTCCGGGAGTAACAGAGACCCAGTACTTC. Translating gives CASSLVGPGVTETQYF.